A single sample gave rise to the 28 T cell receptor beta chains below, sequenced in a study of Ad26.COV2.S vaccination and SARS-CoV-2 variants. Treatment denoted: roughly 18 received Ad26.COV2.S at low or high dose, single or two shots; 5 received placebo; per-sample allocation not given. Vaccine and placebo recipients were sampled on day 63 after the first injection. Sequencing used immunoSEQ multiplex PCR; TCRdb keeps in-frame clones, though not all of them. The sample contains roughly 680,000 clones, about 89% of which appear only once. The source was peripheral blood, collected in a trial of Ad26.COV2.S vaccine versus placebo. These receptors all stem from a person aged 18-60 years who received the Ad26.COV2.S COVID-19 vaccine or a placebo.

The chain is built from TRBV10-3 and TRBJ1-6, with 7 bases aligning to TRBD1. The CDR3 spans 15 residues. Trimming took 2 bases from V and 6 from J; bases not matched to a gene: 4. Germline V gene data show CDR1 as ENHRY and CDR2 as SYGVKD. The CDR3 loop is CAISEATGFNSPLHF. DNA for the CDR3: TGTGCCATCAGTGAGGCGACAGGGTTTAATTCACCCCTCCACTTT.

The chain recombines TRBV5-1 with TRBJ2-7, with 7 nucleotides matching TRBD1. Trimming at V came to 3 bases and at J to 0 bases, leaving 6 bases not matched to a gene. Germline loops: CDR1 SGHRS, CDR2 YFSETQ. CDR3 length equals 15 residues. In DNA, the CDR3 is TGCGCCAGCAGCTCATCAGGGGGATTCTCCTACGAGCAGTACTTC. Amino acid sequence: CASSSSGGFSYEQYF. Supplemented by reference TRBV5-1 and TRBJ2-7, the full variable domain reads KAGVTQTPRYLIKTRGQQVTLSCSPISGHRSVSWYQQTPGQGLQFLFEYFSETQRNKGNFPGRFSGRQFSNSRSEMNVSTLELGDSALYLCASSSSGGFSYEQYFGPGTRLTVT.

The V and J genes are TRBV5-1 and TRBJ1-1; TRBD1 agrees at 9 bases. With V trimmed by 4 bases and J by 2 bases, 9 bases remained unmatched. Per germline, CDR1 SGHRS and CDR2 YFSETQ. The CDR3 runs to 16 residues. CDR3 sequence: CASSPGTGRRNTEAFF. The CDR3 DNA sequence: TGCGCCAGCAGCCCGGGGACAGGGAGAAGAAACACTGAAGCTTTCTTT. Based on the CDR3 plus reference TRBV5-1 and TRBJ1-1, the full variable domain is KAGVTQTPRYLIKTRGQQVTLSCSPISGHRSVSWYQQTPGQGLQFLFEYFSETQRNKGNFPGRFSGRQFSNSRSEMNVSTLELGDSALYLCASSPGTGRRNTEAFFGQGTRLTVV.

This chain links TRBV5-4 with TRBJ2-1; TRBD2 aligns across 10 bases. Looked up from germline, CDR1 is SGHNT and CDR2 is YYREEE (reference sequence). The length of the CDR3 is 14 residues. V shed 2 bases, J shed 8 bases, and the junction held 4 bases outside the gene matches. The CDR3 loop is CASSLERGGYEQFF. The CDR3 DNA follows: TGTGCCAGCAGCTTAGAGCGGGGGGGCTATGAGCAGTTCTTC. Together with reference TRBV5-4 and TRBJ2-1, the CDR3 gives the full variable domain: ETGVTQSPTHLIKTRGQQVTLRCSSQSGHNTVSWYQQALGQGPQFIFQYYREEENGRGNFPPRFSGLQFPNYSSELNVNALELDDSALYLCASSLERGGYEQFFGPGTRLTVL.

Details on this clone: This same CDR3 is encoded by further DNA sequences in the sample. The V gene is TRBV29-1, the J gene TRBJ2-1; D not certain. Trimming pared 3 bases from V and 6 bases from J, leaving 0 bases between. The CDR3 extends over 9 amino acids. Germline CDR1 is SQVTM and CDR2 is ANQGSEA. CDR3 sequence reads: CSVDNEQFF. The CDR3 DNA sequence: TGCAGCGTTGACAATGAGCAGTTCTTC.

Worth noting for this clone: Other DNA sequences in the same sample also yield this CDR3. The chain carries TRBV7-2 and TRBJ1-1, with D perhaps matching TRBD1 (5 bases). Germline CDR1 is SGHTA and CDR2 is FQGNSA. The CDR3 runs to 13 residues. Trimming stripped 3 bases from V and 1 base from J, with 6 bases between. CDR3: CASSFTGNTEAFF. The CDR3 bases are TGTGCCAGCAGCTTCACAGGGAACACTGAAGCTTTCTTT.

This clone has a handful of counts. The rearrangement joins TRBV23-1 to TRBJ1-5, with a weak D call TRBD1 (6 bases). TRBV23-1 is reported as an ORF; its role is uncertain. The V gene lost 2 bases and the J gene lost 7 bases, with 12 bases spanning the gap. This CDR3 is built from 14 residues. In DNA form, the CDR3 reads TGCGCCAGCAGTCAACACACAGGGCCCCAGCCCCAGCATTTT. This translates into CASSQHTGPQPQHF.

The chain employs TRBV7-9 and TRBJ2-1, with TRBD1 as a possible D gene (5 bases). Germline-derived CDR1 and CDR2 are SEHNR and FQNEAQ (reference sequence). The germline V and J ends were trimmed by 7 bases and 8 bases, with 12 bases remaining between them. This CDR3 is 12 amino acids long. The CDR3 DNA follows: TGTGCCAGCACCGCAGGGTTCGATGAGCAGTTCTTC. This gives the protein CASTAGFDEQFF.

The chain joins TRBV29-1 to TRBJ2-7; D gene uncertain. The V end lost 4 bases, the J end lost 0 bases, and 7 bases lay between the germline ends. Germline CDR1 SQVTM, CDR2 ANQGSEA. The CDR3 is 12 amino acids. The CDR3 nucleotides are TGCAGCGTTGGGTGGTCCTCCTACGAGCAGTACTTC. Amino acids: CSVGWSSYEQYF.

V usage is TRBV19 and J usage is TRBJ2-7, with 7 positions matching TRBD2. This CDR3 comprises 15 residues. Trimming at V came to 1 base and at J to 3 bases, leaving 6 bases not matched to a gene. CDR1 and CDR2 (germline): LNHDA, SQIVND (reference sequence). The CDR3 DNA reads as TGTGCCAGTAGTATAGTCCTAGCGGAAATCTACGAGCAGTACTTC. It yields the protein CASSIVLAEIYEQYF.

V and J are TRBV6-5 and TRBJ1-1; D ambiguous. Trimming shortened V by 7 bases and J by 8 bases, and 14 bases separated the two germline ends. Germline V CDR1 and CDR2: MNHEY, SVGAGI. The CDR3 consists of 12 residues. CDR3 amino acids: CASNEGALEAFF. CDR3 nucleotide sequence: TGTGCCAGCAACGAGGGTGCCTTGGAAGCTTTCTTT.

The chain combines TRBV7-2 with TRBJ2-7; 8 bases map to TRBD1. The CDR3 sequence is 14 residues long. V shed 6 bases, J shed 6 bases, and the junction held 10 bases outside the gene matches. Germline V gene lookup returns CDR1 SGHTA and CDR2 FQGNSA. CDR3 region: CASRRGQGAVEQYF. Written as DNA, the CDR3 is TGTGCCAGCAGACGAGGCCAGGGGGCGGTCGAGCAGTACTTC.

The rearrangement links TRBV15 to TRBJ1-1; D is unclear. Trimming took 5 bases from V and 2 from J, leaving 6 bases between them. This CDR3 has 12 residues. CDR1 and CDR2 from the germline V gene are LNHNV and YYDKDF (reference sequence). The DNA for the CDR3 is TGTGCCACCAGCGCAGGCAACACTGAAGCTTTCTTT. Protein sequence: CATSAGNTEAFF. Complete variable domain (other parts from reference TRBV15 and TRBJ1-1): DAMVIQNPRYQVTQFGKPVTLSCSQTLNHNVMYWYQQKSSQAPKLLFHYYDKDFNNEADTPDNFQSRRPNTSFCFLDIRSPGLGDTAMYLCATSAGNTEAFFGQGTRLTVV.

V and J are TRBV19 and TRBJ1-5, with D uncertain. CDR1 is LNHDA and CDR2 is SQIVND in the germline V gene (reference sequence). V was shortened by 3 bases and J by 2 bases, with 11 bases between the two germline ends. The CDR3 extends over 15 amino acids. The CDR3 nucleotides are TGTGCCAGTAGTATTATTGGCGATGGCAATCAGCCCCAGCATTTT. This sequence encodes CASSIIGDGNQPQHF.

This chain connects TRBV7-8 to TRBJ1-5; D is undetermined. This CDR3 region has 16 residues. Germline V lookup: CDR1 SGHVS, CDR2 FQNEAQ. Trimming removed 5 bases at V and 1 base at J, with 15 bases between. CDR3: CASSPTRRPSNQPQHF. Here the CDR3 DNA reads TGTGCCAGCAGCCCCACCAGACGGCCGAGCAATCAGCCCCAGCATTTT.

V is TRBV27 and J is TRBJ1-1; no firm D call. V gave up 2 bases and J gave up 0 bases, with 4 bases separating them. Looked up from germline, CDR1 is MNHEY and CDR2 is SMNVEV (reference sequence). There are 13 residues in the CDR3. CDR3 nucleotide sequence: TGTGCCAGCAGTTTAGGGTTGAACACTGAAGCTTTCTTT. It codes for CASSLGLNTEAFF.

This rearrangement joins TRBV28 to TRBJ1-2; 7 bases match TRBD1. V was pared by 6 bases and J by 8 bases, with 9 bases of the junction left unmatched. CDR1 MDHEN and CDR2 SYDVKM come from the germline V gene. This CDR3 has 13 amino acids. CDR3 sequence reads: CASRRQGSEGYTF. For the CDR3, the DNA is TGTGCCAGCAGGAGACAGGGATCGGAAGGCTACACCTTC.

This rearrangement joins TRBV6-4 to TRBJ2-3; D remains ambiguous. Germline loops: CDR1 MRHNA, CDR2 SNTAGT. This CDR3 is 14 amino acids long. V lost 6 bases to trimming and J lost 0 bases, with 10 bases between them. CDR3 sequence (DNA): TGTGCCAGCAGATTCGACCGTAGCACAGATACGCAGTATTTT. Protein product: CASRFDRSTDTQYF.

The chain employs TRBV9 and TRBJ2-6, with D uncertain. There are 15 residues in the CDR3. Germline V gives CDR1 SGDLS, CDR2 YYNGEE. Trimming left V 0 bases short and J 0 bases short, with 4 bases between. The CDR3 region is CASSVASSGANVLTF. The CDR3 DNA follows: TGTGCCAGCAGCGTAGCGAGCTCTGGGGCCAACGTCCTGACTTTC.

The chain joins TRBV5-5 to TRBJ2-5; D is undetermined. Germline-derived CDR1 and CDR2 are SGHKS and YYEKEE (reference sequence). V was pared by 0 bases and J by 4 bases, with 7 bases between. The CDR3 is 13 residues long. As DNA, the CDR3 is TGTGCCAGCAGCTTGGCCCTCCCAGAGACCCAGTACTTC. Protein product: CASSLALPETQYF.

This clone appeared a single time. The V call is TRBV2, the J call TRBJ1-1; TRBD1 is a possible D gene (5 bases). The CDR3 is 11 amino acids. The V and J ends lost 8 bases and 4 bases respectively, with 8 bases between them. The germline CDR1 and CDR2 sequences are SNHLY and FYNNEI. CDR3 sequence reads: CASAGLTEAFF. CDR3 sequence (DNA): TGTGCCAGCGCAGGGCTCACTGAAGCTTTCTTT.

The chain employs TRBV19 and TRBJ2-1; 13 bases are shared with TRBD2. The CDR3 contains 16 residues. Per the germline V gene, CDR1 is LNHDA and CDR2 is SQIVND (reference sequence). V lost 7 bases and J lost 6; bases outside the gene matches: 9. The CDR3 DNA is TGTGCCAGTATGGGACTAGCGGGACGCGAGGGCAATGAGCAGTTCTTC. Translated, it gives CASMGLAGREGNEQFF.

This sequence joins TRBV24-1 and TRBJ2-2, with 13 bases that match TRBD2. Germline trimming cut 2 bases from V and 0 bases from J; bases unmatched to any gene: 5. Germline CDR1 and CDR2: KGHDR and SFDVKD. The CDR3 is 19 residues long. The CDR3 is CATSDSGLAGLPNTGELFF. In DNA form, the CDR3 reads TGTGCCACCAGTGATTCGGGACTAGCGGGGCTACCGAACACCGGGGAGCTGTTTTTT.

V is TRBV3-1 (or the pseudogene TRBV3-2) and J is TRBJ2-7, with 9 positions matching TRBD2. From germline, CDR1 is LGHDT and CDR2 YNNKEL (reference sequence). V lost 4 bases to trimming and J lost 5 bases; unmatched junction nucleotides: 6. This CDR3 is built from 14 residues. CDR3 nucleotides: TGTGCCAGCAGCCGCCCGGGACTAGCCCACGAGCAGTACTTC. Translated, it gives CASSRPGLAHEQYF.

J is TRBJ2-1 and V is TRBV6-2 or TRBV6-3; D gene unclear. Trimming stripped 2 bases from V and 6 bases from J, with 11 bases between. Germline values: CDR1 MNHEY, CDR2 SVGEGT. There are 14 residues in the CDR3. The CDR3 DNA reads as TGTGCCAGCAGTTACCGAGCCCACGGCAATGAGCAGTTCTTC. Amino acid sequence: CASSYRAHGNEQFF.

The chain uses TRBV2 and TRBJ1-5; TRBD1 matches 9 bases. The CDR3 runs 15 residues. The germline V gene has CDR1 SNHLY and CDR2 FYNNEI. The junction had 6 bases not matched to a gene; V was cut back by 6 bases and J by 3 bases. This chain's CDR3 is CASSADRGHNQPQHF. The CDR3 bases are TGTGCCAGCAGCGCGGACAGGGGTCACAATCAGCCCCAGCATTTT. Full variable domain (remainder filled in from reference TRBV2 and TRBJ1-5): EPEVTQTPSHQVTQMGQEVILRCVPISNHLYFYWYRQILGQKVEFLVSFYNNEISEKSEIFDDQFSVERPDGSNFTLKIRSTKLEDSAMYFCASSADRGHNQPQHFGDGTRLSIL.

V and J are TRBV9 and TRBJ2-3; 7 bases fit TRBD2. The CDR3 spans 14 residues. The germline V gene encodes CDR1 SGDLS and CDR2 YYNGEE. J lost 9 bases, V lost 0 bases, and 7 bases had no gene match. The CDR3 DNA reads as TGTGCCAGCAGCGTAGTGGGGACTAACCCGACGCAGTATTTT. This sequence encodes CASSVVGTNPTQYF.

V and J are TRBV5-1 and TRBJ2-6; D is unresolved. Germline V gives CDR1 SGHRS, CDR2 YFSETQ. CDR3 length: 19 amino acids. Trimming cost V 0 bases and J 0 bases, with 16 bases left between them. The CDR3 bases are TGCGCCAGCAGCTTGGACGTGGGCGTATCATTCTCTGGGGCCAACGTCCTGACTTTC. It codes for CASSLDVGVSFSGANVLTF.